This TCR beta chain was recovered during a study of shared clonotypes between healthy human individuals. Deep level was the assay's run setting. Using immunoSEQ multiplex PCR, the repertoire was profiled, and TCRdb retains in-frame clones only, with some absent. The sample carries under 350,000 clones, 80% to 90% recorded once. The ends were cut back, 3 bases at V and 4 bases at J, with 13 bases in the middle. The CDR3 has 14 residues. CDR1 and CDR2 from the germline V gene are SGDLS and YYNGEE. The TCR was taken from a man younger than 35 in good health. The gene calls are TRBV9 and TRBJ1-2; no definite D call. The sequencing sample was made of memory CD8+ T cells sorted from blood. Subset given: CD45RO+ cells pooled with CCR7-negative TemRA cells. The CDR3 DNA is TGTGCCAGCAGCGCAGAGGGAGGAGGCTATGGCTACACCTTC. Translating gives CASSAEGGGYGYTF.